The T cell receptor beta chain under discussion was sequenced for a study of control samples from healthy donors and cancer patients. In germline, CDR1 is MNHEY, CDR2 SVGAGI. Trimming removed 6 bases from V and 4 bases from J, with 13 bases in between. The CDR3 sequence is 13 residues long. The assay was immunoSEQ multiplex PCR, and TCRdb's table has in-frame clones only and misses some. The repertoire consists of about 48,000 clones, with over 85% occurring once and the leading ten covering around 20%. The TCR comes from a woman aged 45-60 years with head and neck cancer. Material for sequencing was PBMCs. V gene TRBV6-5 combines with J gene TRBJ2-7, with D possibly being TRBD1 or TRBD2 (6 bases each). CDR3 residues: CASRGASAYEQYF. The CDR3 DNA reads as TGTGCCAGCAGGGGGGCTAGCGCGTACGAGCAGTACTTC.